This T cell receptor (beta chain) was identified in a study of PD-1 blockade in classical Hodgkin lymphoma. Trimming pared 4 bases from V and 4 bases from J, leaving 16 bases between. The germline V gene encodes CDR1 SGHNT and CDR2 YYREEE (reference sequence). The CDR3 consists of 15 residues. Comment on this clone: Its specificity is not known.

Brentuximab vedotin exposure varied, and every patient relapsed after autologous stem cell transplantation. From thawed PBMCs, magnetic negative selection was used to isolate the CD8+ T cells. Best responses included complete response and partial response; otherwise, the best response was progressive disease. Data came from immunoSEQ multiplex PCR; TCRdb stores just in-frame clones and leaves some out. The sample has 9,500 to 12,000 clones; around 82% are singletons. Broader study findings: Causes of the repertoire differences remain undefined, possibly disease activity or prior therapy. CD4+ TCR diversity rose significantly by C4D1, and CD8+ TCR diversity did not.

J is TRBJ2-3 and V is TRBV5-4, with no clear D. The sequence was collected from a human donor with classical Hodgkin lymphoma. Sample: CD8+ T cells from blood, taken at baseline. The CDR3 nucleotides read TGTGCCAGCAGCCCCGTTGATGGAAGGCCAGATACGCAGTATTTT. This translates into CASSPVDGRPDTQYF. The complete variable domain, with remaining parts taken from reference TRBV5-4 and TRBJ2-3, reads ETGVTQSPTHLIKTRGQQVTLRCSSQSGHNTVSWYQQALGQGPQFIFQYYREEENGRGNFPPRFSGLQFPNYSSELNVNALELDDSALYLCASSPVDGRPDTQYFGPGTRLTVL.